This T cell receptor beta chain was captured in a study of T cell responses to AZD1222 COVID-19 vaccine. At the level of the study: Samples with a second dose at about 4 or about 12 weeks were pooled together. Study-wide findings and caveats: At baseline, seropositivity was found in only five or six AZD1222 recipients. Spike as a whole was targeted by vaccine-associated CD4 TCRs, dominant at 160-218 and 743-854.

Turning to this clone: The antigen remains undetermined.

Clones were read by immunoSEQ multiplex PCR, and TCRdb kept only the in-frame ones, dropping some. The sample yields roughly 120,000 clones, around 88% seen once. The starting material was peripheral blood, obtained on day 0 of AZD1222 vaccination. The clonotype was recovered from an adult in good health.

CDR3 DNA: TGCGCCAGCAGCATAGAAAGTCGAGGAAACACCATATATTTT. Amino acid sequence: CASSIESRGNTIYF. The gene calls are TRBV5-1 and TRBJ1-3; D call uncertain. From germline, CDR1 is SGHRS and CDR2 YFSETQ. V shed 4 bases and J shed 4 bases, with 12 bases lying between them. The CDR3 is 14 amino acids.